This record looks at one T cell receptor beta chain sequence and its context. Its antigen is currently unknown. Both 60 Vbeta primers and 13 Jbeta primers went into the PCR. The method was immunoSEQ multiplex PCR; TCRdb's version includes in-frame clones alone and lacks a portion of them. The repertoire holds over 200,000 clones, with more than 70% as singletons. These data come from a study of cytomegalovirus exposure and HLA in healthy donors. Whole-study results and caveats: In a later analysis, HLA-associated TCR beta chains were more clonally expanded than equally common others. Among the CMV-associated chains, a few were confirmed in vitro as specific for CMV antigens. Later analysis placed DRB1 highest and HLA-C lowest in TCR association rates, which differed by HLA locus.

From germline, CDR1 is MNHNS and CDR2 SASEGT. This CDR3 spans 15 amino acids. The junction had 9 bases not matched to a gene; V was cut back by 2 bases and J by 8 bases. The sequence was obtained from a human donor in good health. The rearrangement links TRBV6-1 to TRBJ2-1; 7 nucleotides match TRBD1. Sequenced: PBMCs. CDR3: CASSERRQGGDEQFF. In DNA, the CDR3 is TGTGCCAGCAGTGAAAGGAGACAGGGTGGCGATGAGCAGTTCTTC.